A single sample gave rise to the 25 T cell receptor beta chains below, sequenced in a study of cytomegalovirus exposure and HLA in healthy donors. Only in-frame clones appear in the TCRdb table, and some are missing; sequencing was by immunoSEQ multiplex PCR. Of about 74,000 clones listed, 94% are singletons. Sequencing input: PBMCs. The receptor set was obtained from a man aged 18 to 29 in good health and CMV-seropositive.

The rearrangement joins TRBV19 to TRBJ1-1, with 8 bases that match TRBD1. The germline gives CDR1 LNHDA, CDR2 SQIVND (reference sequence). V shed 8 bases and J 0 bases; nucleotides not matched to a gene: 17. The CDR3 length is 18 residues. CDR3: CASPPLQGEGRVNTEAFF. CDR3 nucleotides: TGTGCCAGTCCACCCTTACAGGGGGAGGGGAGAGTGAACACTGAAGCTTTCTTT.

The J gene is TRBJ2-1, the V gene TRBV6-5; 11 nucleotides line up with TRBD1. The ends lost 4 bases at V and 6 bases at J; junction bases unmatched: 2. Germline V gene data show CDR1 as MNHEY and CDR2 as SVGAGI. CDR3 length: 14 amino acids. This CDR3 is CASSSGQGGNEQFF. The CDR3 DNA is TGTGCCAGCAGTTCGGGACAGGGGGGCAATGAGCAGTTCTTC.

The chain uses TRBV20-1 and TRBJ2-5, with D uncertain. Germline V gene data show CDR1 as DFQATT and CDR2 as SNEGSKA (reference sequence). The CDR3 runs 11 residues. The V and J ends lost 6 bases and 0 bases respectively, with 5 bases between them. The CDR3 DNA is TGCAGTGCAAACTACCAAGAGACCCAGTACTTC. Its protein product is CSANYQETQYF.

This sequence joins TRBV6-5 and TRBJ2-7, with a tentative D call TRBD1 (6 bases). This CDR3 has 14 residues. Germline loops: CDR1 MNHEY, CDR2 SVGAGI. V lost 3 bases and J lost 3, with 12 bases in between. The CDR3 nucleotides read TGTGCCAGCAGTTATCCGGACAGATTCTACGAGCAGTACTTC. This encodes CASSYPDRFYEQYF.

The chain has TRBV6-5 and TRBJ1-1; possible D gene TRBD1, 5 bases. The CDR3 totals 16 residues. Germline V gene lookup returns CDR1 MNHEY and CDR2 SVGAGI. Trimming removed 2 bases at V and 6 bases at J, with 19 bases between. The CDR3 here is CASSYETPGPGAEAFF. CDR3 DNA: TGTGCCAGCAGTTACGAGACCCCAGGTCCGGGGGCTGAAGCTTTCTTT.

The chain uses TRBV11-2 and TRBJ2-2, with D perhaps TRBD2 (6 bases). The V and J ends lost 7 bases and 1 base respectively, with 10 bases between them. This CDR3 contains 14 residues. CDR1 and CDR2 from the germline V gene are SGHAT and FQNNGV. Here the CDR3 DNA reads TGTGCCAGCAACGGGGGACTGAACACCGGGGAGCTGTTTTTT. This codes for CASNGGLNTGELFF.

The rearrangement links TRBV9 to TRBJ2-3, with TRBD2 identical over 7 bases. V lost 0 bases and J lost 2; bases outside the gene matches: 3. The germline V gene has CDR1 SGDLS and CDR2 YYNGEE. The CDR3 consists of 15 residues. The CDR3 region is CASSVGEGFTDTQYF. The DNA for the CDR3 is TGTGCCAGCAGCGTAGGGGAGGGGTTCACAGATACGCAGTATTTT.

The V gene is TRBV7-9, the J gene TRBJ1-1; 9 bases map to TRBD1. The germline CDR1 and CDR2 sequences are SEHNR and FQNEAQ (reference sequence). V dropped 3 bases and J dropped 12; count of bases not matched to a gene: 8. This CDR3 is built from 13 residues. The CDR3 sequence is CASSFTGGAITFF. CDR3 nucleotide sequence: TGTGCCAGCAGCTTTACAGGGGGCGCGATCACTTTCTTT.

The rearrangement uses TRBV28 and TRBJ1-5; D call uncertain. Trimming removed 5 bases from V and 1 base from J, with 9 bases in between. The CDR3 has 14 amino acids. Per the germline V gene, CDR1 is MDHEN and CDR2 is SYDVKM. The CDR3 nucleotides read TGTGCCAGCAGTCCCCCAGTGAGCAATCAGCCCCAGCATTTT. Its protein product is CASSPPVSNQPQHF.

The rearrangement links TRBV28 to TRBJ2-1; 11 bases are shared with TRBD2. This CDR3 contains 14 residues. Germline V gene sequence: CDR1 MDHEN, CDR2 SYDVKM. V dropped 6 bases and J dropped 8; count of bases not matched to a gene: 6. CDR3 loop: CASRTSGSKHEQFF. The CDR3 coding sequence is TGTGCCAGCAGAACTAGCGGGAGTAAGCATGAGCAGTTCTTC.

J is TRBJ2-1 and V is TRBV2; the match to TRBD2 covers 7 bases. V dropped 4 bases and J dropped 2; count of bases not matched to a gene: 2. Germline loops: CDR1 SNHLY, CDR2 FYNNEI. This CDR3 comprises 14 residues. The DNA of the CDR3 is TGTGCCAGCAGTGGGACTAGTCCCTACAATGAGCAGTTCTTC. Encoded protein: CASSGTSPYNEQFF.

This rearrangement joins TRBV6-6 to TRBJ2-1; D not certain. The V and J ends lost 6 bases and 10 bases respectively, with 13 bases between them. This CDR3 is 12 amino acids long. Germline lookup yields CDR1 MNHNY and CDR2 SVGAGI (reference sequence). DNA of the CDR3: TGTGCCAGCAGCACCCTTCCAGAAGAGCAGTTCTTC. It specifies CASSTLPEEQFF.

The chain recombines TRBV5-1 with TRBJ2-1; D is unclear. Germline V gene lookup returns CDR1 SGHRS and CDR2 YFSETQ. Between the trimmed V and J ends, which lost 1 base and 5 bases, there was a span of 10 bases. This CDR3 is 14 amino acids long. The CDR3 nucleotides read TGCGCCAGCAGCTTGAATGGCGGAAACAATGAGCAGTTCTTC. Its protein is CASSLNGGNNEQFF. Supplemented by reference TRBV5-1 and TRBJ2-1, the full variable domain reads KAGVTQTPRYLIKTRGQQVTLSCSPISGHRSVSWYQQTPGQGLQFLFEYFSETQRNKGNFPGRFSGRQFSNSRSEMNVSTLELGDSALYLCASSLNGGNNEQFFGPGTRLTVL.

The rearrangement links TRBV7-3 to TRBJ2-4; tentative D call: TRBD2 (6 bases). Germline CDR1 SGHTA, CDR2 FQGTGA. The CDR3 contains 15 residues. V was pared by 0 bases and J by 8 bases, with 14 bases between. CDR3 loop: CASSLTGGKLDIQYF. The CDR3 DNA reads TGTGCCAGCAGCTTAACGGGGGGTAAATTGGACATTCAGTACTTC.

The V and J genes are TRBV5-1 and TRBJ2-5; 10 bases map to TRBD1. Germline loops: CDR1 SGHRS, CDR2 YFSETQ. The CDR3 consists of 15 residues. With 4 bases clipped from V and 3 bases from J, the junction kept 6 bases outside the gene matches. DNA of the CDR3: TGCGCCAGCAGCCCGGACAGGGGGTTGGAAGAGACCCAGTACTTC. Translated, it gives CASSPDRGLEETQYF.

The CDR3 spells CASSSLLAGANEQFF. The CDR3 DNA reads TGCGCCAGCAGCTCCCTACTAGCGGGAGCAAATGAGCAGTTCTTC. The chain combines TRBV5-1 with TRBJ2-1, with 11 bases matching TRBD2. V lost 3 bases, J lost 7 bases, and 6 bases stayed unmatched. CDR3 length: 15 residues. Looked up from germline, CDR1 is SGHRS and CDR2 is YFSETQ.

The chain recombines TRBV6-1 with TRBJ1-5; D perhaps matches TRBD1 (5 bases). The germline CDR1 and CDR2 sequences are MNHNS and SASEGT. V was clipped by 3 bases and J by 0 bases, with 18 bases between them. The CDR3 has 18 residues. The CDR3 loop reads CASSDPTLRDSSNQPQHF. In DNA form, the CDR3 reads TGTGCCAGCAGTGACCCCACCCTACGTGACAGTAGCAATCAGCCCCAGCATTTT.

CDR3 sequence reads: CASSRGWGGTEAFF. For the CDR3, the DNA is TGTGCCAGCAGCCGGGGCTGGGGGGGTACTGAAGCTTTCTTT. This sequence joins TRBV6-5 and TRBJ1-1, with a possible D match to TRBD1 (5 bases). V lost 6 bases and J lost 5, with 16 bases in between. Germline CDR1 and CDR2: MNHEY and SVGAGI. The CDR3 has 14 residues.

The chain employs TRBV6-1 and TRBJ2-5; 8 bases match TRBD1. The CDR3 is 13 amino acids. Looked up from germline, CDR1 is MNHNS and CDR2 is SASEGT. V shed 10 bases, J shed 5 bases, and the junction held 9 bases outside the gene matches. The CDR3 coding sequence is TGTGCCACCCTCTGGACAGGGAGGGAGACCCAGTACTTC. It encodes CATLWTGRETQYF.

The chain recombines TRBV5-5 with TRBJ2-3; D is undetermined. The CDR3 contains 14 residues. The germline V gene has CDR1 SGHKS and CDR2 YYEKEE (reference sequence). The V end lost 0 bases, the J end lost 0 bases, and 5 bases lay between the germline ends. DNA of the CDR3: TGTGCCAGCAGCTTGGAGCCTAGCACAGATACGCAGTATTTT. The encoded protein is CASSLEPSTDTQYF.

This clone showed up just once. The CDR3 sequence: CASSQEAGVRDEQYF. DNA for the CDR3: TGTGCCAGCAGCCAAGAGGCGGGGGTACGTGACGAGCAGTACTTC. V gene TRBV4-2 combines with J gene TRBJ2-7; TRBD2 agrees at 7 bases. Germline CDR1 reads LGHNA; CDR2 reads YNFKEQ. V lost 0 bases and J lost 5; bases outside the gene matches: 7. The CDR3 is made up of 15 amino acids.

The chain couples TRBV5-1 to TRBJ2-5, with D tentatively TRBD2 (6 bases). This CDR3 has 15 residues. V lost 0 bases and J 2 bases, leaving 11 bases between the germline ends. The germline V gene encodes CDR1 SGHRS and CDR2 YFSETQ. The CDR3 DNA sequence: TGCGCCAGCAGCTTGGACGGACTATTACAAGAGACCCAGTACTTC. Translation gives CASSLDGLLQETQYF.

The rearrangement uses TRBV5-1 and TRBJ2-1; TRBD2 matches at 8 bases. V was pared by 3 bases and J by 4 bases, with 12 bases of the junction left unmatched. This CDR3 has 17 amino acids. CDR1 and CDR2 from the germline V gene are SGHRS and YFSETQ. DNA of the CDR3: TGCGCCAGCAGCTGGTGGGATACTAGCGGATTATACAATGAGCAGTTCTTC. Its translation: CASSWWDTSGLYNEQFF.

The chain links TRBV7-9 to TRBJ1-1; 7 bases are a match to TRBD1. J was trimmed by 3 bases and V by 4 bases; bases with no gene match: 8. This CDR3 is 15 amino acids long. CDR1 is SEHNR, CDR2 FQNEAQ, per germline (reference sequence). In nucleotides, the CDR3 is TGTGCCAGCAGCTCAGGACAGGCCTCGGACACTGAAGCTTTCTTT. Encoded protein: CASSSGQASDTEAFF.

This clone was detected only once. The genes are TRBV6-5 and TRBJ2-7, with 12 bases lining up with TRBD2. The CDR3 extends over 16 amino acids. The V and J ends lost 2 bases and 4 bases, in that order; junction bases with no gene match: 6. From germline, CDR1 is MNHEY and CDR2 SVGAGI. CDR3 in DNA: TGTGCCAGCAGTTACGCTGGACTAGCGGGGAAGTACGAGCAGTACTTC. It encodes CASSYAGLAGKYEQYF.